This T cell receptor (beta chain) was recovered during a study of cytomegalovirus exposure and HLA in healthy donors. Study-level findings and limits: Among TCR beta chains of equal frequency, HLA-associated ones were more clonally expanded in a later analysis.

A note on this clone: Its antigen is not identified.

With 60 Vbeta and 13 Jbeta primers, the PCR was carried out. TCRdb keeps only in-frame clones here, not all; method: immunoSEQ multiplex PCR. The sample shows under 35,000 clones, roughly 60% of them seen only once. The CDR3 spans 12 residues. The V gene end was trimmed by 6 bases and the J gene end by 8 bases; junction bases not matched to a gene: 6. Germline lookup yields CDR1 SNHLY and CDR2 FYNNEI. J is TRBJ1-1 and V is TRBV2, with 7 positions matching TRBD1. This sequence was found in a man aged 45-65 years in good health and CMV-seropositive. Specimen: PBMCs. CDR3 coding DNA: TGTGCCAGCAGGGCCCGGACAGGCGAAGCTTTCTTT. This codes for CASRARTGEAFF.